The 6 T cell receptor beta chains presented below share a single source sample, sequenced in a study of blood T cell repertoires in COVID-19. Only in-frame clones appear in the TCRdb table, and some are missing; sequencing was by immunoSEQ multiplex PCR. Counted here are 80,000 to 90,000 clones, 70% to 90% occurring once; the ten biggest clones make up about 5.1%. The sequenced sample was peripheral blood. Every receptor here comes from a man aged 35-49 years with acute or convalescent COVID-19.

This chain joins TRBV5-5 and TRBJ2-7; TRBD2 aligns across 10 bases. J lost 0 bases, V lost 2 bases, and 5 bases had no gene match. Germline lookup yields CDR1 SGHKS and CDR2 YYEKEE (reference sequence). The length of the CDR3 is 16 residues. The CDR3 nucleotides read TGTGCCAGCAGCTTAGCGGGAGGGGTGAGCTCCTACGAGCAGTACTTC. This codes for CASSLAGGVSSYEQYF.

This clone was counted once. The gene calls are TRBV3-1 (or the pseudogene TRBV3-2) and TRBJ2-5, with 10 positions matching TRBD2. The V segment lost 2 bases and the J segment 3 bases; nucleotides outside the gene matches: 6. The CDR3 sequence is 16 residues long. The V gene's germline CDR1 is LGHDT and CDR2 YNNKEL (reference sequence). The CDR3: CASSQSWLAGEETQYF. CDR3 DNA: TGTGCCAGCAGCCAATCTTGGCTAGCGGGGGAAGAGACCCAGTACTTC.

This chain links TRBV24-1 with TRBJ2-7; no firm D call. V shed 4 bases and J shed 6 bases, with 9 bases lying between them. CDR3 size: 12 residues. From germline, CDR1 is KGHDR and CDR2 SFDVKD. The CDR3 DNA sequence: TGTGCCACCAGTGACCGACATGGCGAGCAGTACTTC. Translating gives CATSDRHGEQYF.

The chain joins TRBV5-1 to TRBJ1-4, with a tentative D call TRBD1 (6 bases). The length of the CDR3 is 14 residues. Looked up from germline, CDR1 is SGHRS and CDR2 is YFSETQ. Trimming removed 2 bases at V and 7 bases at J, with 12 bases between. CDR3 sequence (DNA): TGCGCCAGCAGCTTAGGCAGGGGCGGTGAAAAACTGTTTTTT. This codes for CASSLGRGGEKLFF.

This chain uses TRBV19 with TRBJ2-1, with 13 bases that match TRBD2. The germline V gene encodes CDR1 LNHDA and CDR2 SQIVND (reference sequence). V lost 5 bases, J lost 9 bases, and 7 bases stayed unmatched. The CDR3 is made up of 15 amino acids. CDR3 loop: CASSPTSGGALEQFF. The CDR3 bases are TGTGCCAGTAGTCCAACTAGCGGGGGGGCCCTTGAGCAGTTCTTC.

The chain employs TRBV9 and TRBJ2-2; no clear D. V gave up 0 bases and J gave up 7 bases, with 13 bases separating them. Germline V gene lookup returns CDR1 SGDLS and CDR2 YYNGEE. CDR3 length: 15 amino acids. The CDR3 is CASSVVTEGNGELFF. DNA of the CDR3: TGTGCCAGCAGCGTAGTTACAGAAGGTAACGGGGAGCTGTTTTTT.